Presented here are 21 T cell receptor beta chains from one specimen sequenced in a study of cytomegalovirus exposure and HLA in healthy donors. It was with 60 Vbeta and 13 Jbeta primers that the PCR ran. This table comes from immunoSEQ multiplex PCR, and its TCRdb copy is limited to in-frame clones, with some not included. Of 150,000 to 200,000 clones listed, around 80% were seen once; the top ten hold about 2.1%. The sequenced material came from PBMCs. The receptors were gathered from a woman in her twenties or thirties in good health and CMV-seropositive.

V gene TRBV27 combines with J gene TRBJ1-1; D gene ambiguous. CDR1 is MNHEY and CDR2 is SMNVEV in the germline V gene (reference sequence). V was clipped by 5 bases and J by 2 bases, with 9 bases between them. This CDR3 region has 13 residues. The CDR3 DNA is TGTGCCAGCAGTAAAGGAGGAAACACTGAAGCTTTCTTT. This translates into CASSKGGNTEAFF.

The table lists this clone with a count of one. The rearrangement links TRBV6-4 to TRBJ2-7, with TRBD2 matching 10 bases. Looked up from germline, CDR1 is MRHNA and CDR2 is SNTAGT. The CDR3 runs to 15 residues. Losses at the gene ends were 3 bases for V and 4 bases for J; bases not matched to a gene: 6. The CDR3 nucleotides are TGTGCCAGCAGTGAGGACAGCGGGGGGGCTTACGAGCAGTACTTC. This encodes CASSEDSGGAYEQYF.

This chain connects TRBV7-9 to TRBJ1-1; 7 bases are shared with TRBD1. Germline V CDR1 and CDR2: SEHNR, FQNEAQ (reference sequence). J lost 1 base, V lost 3 bases, and 8 bases had no gene match. The CDR3 is made up of 16 amino acids. The CDR3 DNA is TGTGCCAGCAGCTTCGACAGGGACAAGGGGAACACTGAAGCTTTCTTT. Translation: CASSFDRDKGNTEAFF.

This clone turned up a few times. The rearrangement uses TRBV6-1 and TRBJ1-2; TRBD1 matches 8 bases. Germline V gene lookup returns CDR1 MNHNS and CDR2 SASEGT. This CDR3 is 11 amino acids long. V lost 7 bases and J lost 7; bases outside the gene matches: 2. The CDR3 nucleotides read TGTGCCAGCACTGGACAGGGTGGCTACACCTTC. Translating gives CASTGQGGYTF.

V gene TRBV5-4 combines with J gene TRBJ2-7; TRBD1 is a possible D gene (6 bases). This CDR3 is built from 15 residues. Per the germline V gene, CDR1 is SGHNT and CDR2 is YYREEE (reference sequence). The V gene lost 2 bases and the J gene lost 3 bases, with 15 bases spanning the gap. This CDR3 reads CASSLDGGAGYEQYF. CDR3 DNA: TGTGCCAGCAGCTTAGATGGGGGCGCGGGCTACGAGCAGTACTTC.

The chain couples TRBV9 to TRBJ1-2, with 9 nucleotides matching TRBD1. V lost 6 bases and J lost 7; bases outside the gene matches: 13. The CDR3 consists of 15 residues. Germline CDR1 reads SGDLS; CDR2 reads YYNGEE. CDR3 region: CASTLNRGRDGGYTF. CDR3 sequence (DNA): TGTGCCAGCACCCTAAACAGGGGGCGCGATGGTGGCTACACCTTC. Drawing the rest from reference TRBV9 and TRBJ1-2, the complete variable domain is DSGVTQTPKHLITATGQRVTLRCSPRSGDLSVYWYQQSLDQGLQFLIQYYNGEERAKGNILERFSAQQFPDLHSELNLSSLELGDSALYFCASTLNRGRDGGYTFGSGTRLTVV.

The chain recombines TRBV30 with TRBJ1-5, with D hard to call. Germline assignment: CDR1 GTSNPN and CDR2 SVGIG (reference sequence). Trimming removed 0 bases at V and 5 bases at J, with 17 bases between. The CDR3 contains 16 residues. CDR3 protein: CAWSVITPLGDQPQHF. The CDR3, as DNA: TGTGCCTGGAGTGTTATCACCCCACTGGGAGATCAGCCCCAGCATTTT. The full variable domain, completed using reference TRBV30 and TRBJ1-5, is SQTIHQWPATLVQPVGSPLSLECTVEGTSNPNLYWYRQAAGRGLQLLFYSVGIGQISSEVPQNLSASRPQDRQFILSSKKLLLSDSGFYLCAWSVITPLGDQPQHFGDGTRLSIL.

This chain links TRBV19 with TRBJ2-1; 7 positions agree with TRBD2. The CDR3 contains 16 residues. Germline V gives CDR1 LNHDA, CDR2 SQIVND (reference sequence). V shed 5 bases and J 2 bases; nucleotides not matched to a gene: 9. The CDR3 nucleotides are TGTGCCAGTAGTCCTCCGGGACTACCACCCTACAATGAGCAGTTCTTC. It yields the protein CASSPPGLPPYNEQFF.

This clone came up once. The genes are TRBV7-2 and TRBJ1-1; no clear D gene. The germline V and J ends were trimmed by 3 bases and 0 bases, with 14 bases remaining between them. The germline gives CDR1 SGHTA, CDR2 FQGNSA. This CDR3 is 16 amino acids long. The CDR3 loop is CASSFPKGAMNTEAFF. As DNA, the CDR3 is TGTGCCAGCAGCTTCCCAAAGGGAGCGATGAACACTGAAGCTTTCTTT. Combining the CDR3 with reference TRBV7-2 and TRBJ1-1 gives the whole variable domain GAGVSQSPSNKVTEKGKDVELRCDPISGHTALYWYRQSLGQGLEFLIYFQGNSAPDKSGLPSDRFSAERTGGSVSTLTIQRTQQEDSAVYLCASSFPKGAMNTEAFFGQGTRLTVV.

This rearrangement joins TRBV7-2 to TRBJ2-7, with 8 positions matching TRBD2. Trimming removed 1 base from V and 1 base from J; junction bases left unmatched: 3. The CDR3 length is 15 residues. Looked up from germline, CDR1 is SGHTA and CDR2 is FQGNSA. CDR3 amino acids: CASSLEAGVSYEQYF. For the CDR3, the DNA is TGTGCCAGCAGCTTAGAAGCGGGGGTTTCCTACGAGCAGTACTTC.

The DNA of the CDR3 is TGTGCCAGCAGAATTGGGACATATGGCTACACCTTC. Translated: CASRIGTYGYTF. This rearrangement joins TRBV28 to TRBJ1-2, with a possible D match to TRBD1 (6 bases). Per the germline V gene, CDR1 is MDHEN and CDR2 is SYDVKM. The CDR3 is made up of 12 amino acids. Trimming took 6 bases from V and 5 from J, leaving 10 bases between them.

CDR3 sequence: CSKRVPPEAFF. The CDR3 DNA reads as TGCAGCAAGAGGGTCCCCCCTGAAGCTTTCTTT. This chain connects TRBV29-1 to TRBJ1-1; D uncertain. This CDR3 spans 11 amino acids. Germline V lookup: CDR1 SQVTM, CDR2 ANQGSEA. V lost 8 bases and J 6 bases, leaving 13 bases between the germline ends.

The CDR3 is CASTLGQSTDTQYF. The CDR3 bases are TGTGCCAGCACCTTGGGGCAATCCACAGATACGCAGTATTTT. This sequence joins TRBV2 and TRBJ2-3; D may be TRBD1 (5 bases). Trimming left V 7 bases short and J 2 bases short, with 13 bases between. The CDR3 loop spans 14 amino acids. Looked up from germline, CDR1 is SNHLY and CDR2 is FYNNEI.

The chain has TRBV5-1 and TRBJ2-2; 8 bases agree with TRBD1. The V segment lost 3 bases and the J segment 3 bases; nucleotides outside the gene matches: 4. Germline loops: CDR1 SGHRS, CDR2 YFSETQ. The CDR3 is 15 residues long. CDR3 region: CASSSGQGDTGELFF. CDR3 sequence (DNA): TGCGCCAGCAGCTCCGGACAGGGAGACACCGGGGAGCTGTTTTTT.

CDR3 DNA sequence: TGTGCCAGCTCCCAGGGACAGGGGACCAACTATGGCTACACCTTC. Protein: CASSQGQGTNYGYTF. V gene TRBV18 combines with J gene TRBJ1-2; 10 bases align to TRBD1. V lost 6 bases and J lost 2; bases outside the gene matches: 6. The CDR3 has 15 residues. Germline V lookup: CDR1 KGHSH, CDR2 LQKENI. Full variable domain (outside the CDR3, taken from reference TRBV18 and TRBJ1-2): NAGVMQNPRHLVRRRGQEARLRCSPMKGHSHVYWYRQLPEEGLKFMVYLQKENIIDESGMPKERFSAEFPKEGPSILRIQQVVRGDSAAYFCASSQGQGTNYGYTFGSGTRLTVV.

The chain is built from TRBV6-6 and TRBJ1-2; D possibly corresponds to TRBD1 (5 bases). The CDR3 runs to 15 residues. CDR1 and CDR2 from the germline V gene are MNHNY and SVGAGI (reference sequence). Trimming pared 6 bases from V and 5 bases from J, leaving 19 bases between. This chain's CDR3 is CASSDPRAGTYGYTF. In DNA, the CDR3 is TGTGCCAGCAGCGATCCCCGGGCGGGGACTTATGGCTACACCTTC.

The rearrangement joins TRBV6-4 to TRBJ1-1, with 7 bases that match TRBD1. Per the germline V gene, CDR1 is MRHNA and CDR2 is SNTAGT. Trimming at V came to 6 bases and at J to 4 bases, leaving 8 bases not matched to a gene. CDR3 length equals 14 residues. The CDR3 spells CASRVDRVATEAFF. The CDR3 region has the DNA TGTGCCAGCAGGGTCGACAGGGTGGCCACTGAAGCTTTCTTT.

This clone was observed a handful of times. V usage is TRBV5-4 and J usage is TRBJ1-1; TRBD1 matches 7 bases. Trimming removed 2 bases from V and 1 base from J; junction bases left unmatched: 5. The CDR3 contains 15 residues. CDR1 and CDR2 from the germline V gene are SGHNT and YYREEE (reference sequence). The CDR3 here is CASSFYRGSNTEAFF. In DNA, the CDR3 is TGTGCCAGCAGCTTCTACAGGGGATCGAACACTGAAGCTTTCTTT.

The chain uses TRBV29-1 and TRBJ2-6; tentative D call: TRBD1 (6 bases). CDR3 length: 14 residues. The V gene lost 2 bases and the J gene lost 4 bases, with 9 bases spanning the gap. Germline CDR1 reads SQVTM; CDR2 reads ANQGSEA. DNA of the CDR3: TGCAGCGTTGAACAGGGGCGCGGGGCCAACGTCCTGACTTTC. It is translated as CSVEQGRGANVLTF. The full variable domain, completed using reference TRBV29-1 and TRBJ2-6, is SAVISQKPSRDICQRGTSLTIQCQVDSQVTMMFWYRQQPGQSLTLIATANQGSEATYESGFVIDKFPISRPNLTFSTLTVSNMSPEDSSIYLCSVEQGRGANVLTFGAGSRLTVL.

The chain joins TRBV16 to TRBJ1-2; D not resolved. V lost 0 bases to trimming and J lost 3 bases, with 11 bases between them. Per the germline V gene, CDR1 is KGHSY and CDR2 is FQNENV. The CDR3 length is 15 residues. CDR3 in DNA: TGTGCCAGCAGCCAATCTACAACCAACCACTATGGCTACACCTTC. The encoded protein is CASSQSTTNHYGYTF.

The rearrangement links TRBV15 to TRBJ1-1; no firm D call. Germline V gene lookup returns CDR1 LNHNV and CDR2 YYDKDF (reference sequence). The CDR3 has 12 amino acids. Trimming removed 4 bases from V and 10 bases from J, with 13 bases in between. DNA of the CDR3: TGTGCCACCAGCATTTCCCTGGGAGGAGCTTTCTTT. Amino acids: CATSISLGGAFF.